This T cell receptor (beta chain) was profiled in a study of control samples from healthy donors and cancer patients. V lost 2 bases and J 1 base, leaving 12 bases between the germline ends. This CDR3 is 16 amino acids long. The germline V gene encodes CDR1 KGHSH and CDR2 LQKENI. Libraries were prepared by immunoSEQ multiplex PCR; TCRdb keeps only in-frame clonotypes and omits some of them. Here the sample spans 100,000 to 150,000 clones, over 75% being singletons. Sequences were obtained from blood. This sequence originates from a man aged 55-75 years in good health. The V gene is TRBV18, the J gene TRBJ1-3; D possibly corresponds to TRBD1 (5 bases). This CDR3 is CASSPYGTESGNTIYF. Written as DNA, the CDR3 is TGTGCCAGCTCACCATACGGGACCGAATCTGGAAACACCATATATTTT.